The present entry profiles one T cell receptor (beta chain) with its context. This sample is drawn from a study of spatial heterogeneity in lung cancer. Study-level information: Where they were available, follow-up PBMC samples were sequenced, at a median of about 22 months after resection. In the raw reads, each unique TCR and UMI combination was present more than ten times on average.

Time point specified: blood at routine non-recurrence follow-up after resection. The sequenced material consisted of unsorted whole RNA from tumor, nontumor lung or frozen PBMC. Every individual TCR cDNA molecule carried its own unique molecular identifier, which allowed correction of PCR and sequencing errors. TCRdb ran MiXCR on the 5' RACE reads and lists one entry per CDR3 protein. The sample shows approximately 27,000 distinct CDR3 sequences, 6% of them seen only once. The source material was PBMCs, sampled at follow-up. The sequence was obtained from a male donor with early-stage non-small cell lung cancer.

CDR3 loop: CASSHGTGGFYEQYV. DNA for the CDR3: TGTGCCAGCAGCCATGGGACAGGGGGTTTCTACGAGCAGTACGTC. V gene TRBV7-9 combines with J gene TRBJ2-7, with 11 bases fitting TRBD1. Germline CDR1 and CDR2: SEHNR and FQNEAQ (reference sequence). J gave up 3 bases and V 5 bases, and 6 bases lay outside the gene matches. The CDR3 consists of 15 residues.